These 7 T cell receptor beta chains were all obtained from the same sample, sequenced in a study of PD-1 blockade in mismatch repair-deficient tumors. Data came from immunoSEQ multiplex PCR; TCRdb stores just in-frame clones and leaves some out. Here the sample spans more than 90,000 clones, 70% to 80% being singletons. The input for sequencing was peripheral blood, taken 60 weeks after starting pembrolizumab. The source is an adult with mismatch repair-deficient cancer.

The V and J genes are TRBV7-8 and TRBJ2-5; D uncertain. The V end was cut by 1 base, the J end by 3 bases, with 6 bases between. This CDR3 has 13 amino acids. In germline, CDR1 is SGHVS, CDR2 FQNEAQ. The CDR3 region has the DNA TGTGCCAGCAGCTTAGGTAGAAAAGAGACCCAGTACTTC. This encodes CASSLGRKETQYF.

This chain joins TRBV27 and TRBJ2-7, with D perhaps matching TRBD2 (6 bases). Germline CDR1 MNHEY, CDR2 SMNVEV (reference sequence). The V gene lost 5 bases and the J gene lost 4 bases, with 15 bases spanning the gap. This CDR3 has 14 residues. The CDR3 bases are TGTGCCAGCAGTCGAAGCGGGTTCCGGTACGAGCAGTACTTC. Translating it yields CASSRSGFRYEQYF.

This clone was found once. The V gene is TRBV2, the J gene TRBJ2-3; the D is unclear. Germline V gene lookup returns CDR1 SNHLY and CDR2 FYNNEI. The CDR3 extends over 13 amino acids. Trimming took off 7 bases at V and 7 bases at J, with 15 bases between the two ends. The DNA for the CDR3 is TGTGCCAGCAATCGACCCTCCTTGAATACGCAGTATTTT. This encodes CASNRPSLNTQYF.

This clone has just a few counts. The rearrangement joins TRBV19 to TRBJ1-2; no firm D call. Germline V CDR1 and CDR2: LNHDA, SQIVND (reference sequence). V was trimmed by 5 bases and J by 3 bases, leaving 13 bases between them. The CDR3 contains 14 residues. The CDR3 loop is CASSQRKADYGYTF. CDR3 nucleotide sequence: TGTGCCAGTAGTCAACGCAAGGCTGACTATGGCTACACCTTC.

This clone was found once. The J gene is TRBJ2-5, the V gene TRBV27; D unclear. Trimming cost V 7 bases and J 2 bases, with 5 bases left between them. Germline loops: CDR1 MNHEY, CDR2 SMNVEV (reference sequence). The CDR3 extends over 11 amino acids. CDR3 in DNA: TGTGCCAGCAACGTGCAAGAGACCCAGTACTTC. Translating gives CASNVQETQYF.

This chain joins TRBV19 and TRBJ2-5; 7 bases are a match to TRBD1. V was pared by 4 bases and J by 2 bases, with 1 base of the junction left unmatched. Looked up from germline, CDR1 is LNHDA and CDR2 is SQIVND (reference sequence). This CDR3 spans 13 amino acids. The CDR3 is CASSRGQQETQYF. The CDR3 DNA is TGTGCCAGTAGTAGGGGACAGCAAGAGACCCAGTACTTC. Based on the CDR3 plus reference TRBV19 and TRBJ2-5, the full variable domain is DGGITQSPKYLFRKEGQNVTLSCEQNLNHDAMYWYRQDPGQGLRLIYYSQIVNDFQKGDIAEGYSVSREKKESFPLTVTSAQKNPTAFYLCASSRGQQETQYFGPGTRLLVL.

The J gene is TRBJ1-2, the V gene TRBV27; 8 nucleotides line up with TRBD1. Germline CDR1 is MNHEY and CDR2 is SMNVEV (reference sequence). The CDR3 spans 14 residues. V lost 3 bases, J lost 7 bases, and 7 bases stayed unmatched. The CDR3 sequence: CASSFEQGGGGYTF. The CDR3 DNA is TGTGCCAGCAGTTTCGAACAGGGGGGGGGTGGCTACACCTTC.